This TCR beta chain derives from a study of cytomegalovirus exposure and HLA in healthy donors. As for the study in general: According to later analysis, the same platform produced the 120 or so validation and about 700 first-cohort repertoires. Broader study findings: The study designated 150 to 200 TCR beta chains cytomegalovirus-associated. The TCR clusters that emerged in the first cohort tended, a later analysis found, to co-occur in the roughly 130 validation repertoires. Rare TCR sequences dominated, though some public TCRs recurred in many donors.

Generated by immunoSEQ multiplex PCR, the TCRdb table keeps only in-frame clones and is missing some. The sample includes hundreds of thousands of clones, more than 75% of them seen just once. V was pared by 4 bases and J by 5 bases, with 4 bases of the junction left unmatched. There are 15 residues in the CDR3. Germline V gene sequence: CDR1 SEHNR, CDR2 FQNEAQ (reference sequence). As regards this clone: Its antigen remains unidentified.

This sequence joins TRBV7-9 and TRBJ1-4, with 10 bases aligning to TRBD1. The sequence was collected from a woman between 18 and 30 years old in good health and CMV-seropositive. The sample taken for sequencing was PBMCs. The CDR3 region is CASSSWTGGNEKLFF. The CDR3 bases are TGTGCCAGCAGCTCGTGGACAGGGGGAAATGAAAAACTGTTTTTT.